Listed below are T cell receptor beta chains from one sample, sequenced in a study of blood T cells in healthy people across ages. Via MiXCR, TCRdb re-called the 5' RACE reads, giving one row per CDR3 protein. The data contain 850,000 or so distinct CDR3 sequences, around 26% of them seen just once; the ten biggest clones take up 17%. Sequencing used blood. The receptors were sampled from a woman over 75 in good health. Both conserved end residues are part of each CDR3. The order of the fields is clone size, D gene, J gene, V gene, CDR3 protein, CDR3 DNA. The D gene is left open where the match is weak. Only some rows state a clone size, as once, few, many or a class for expanded clones.

>many|NA|TRBJ1-2|TRBV6-6
CASSYGGRANYGYTF
TGTGCCAGCAGTTACGGGGGGAGAGCTAACTATGGCTACACCTTC
>few|NA|TRBJ1-2|TRBV30
CACGRDYGYTF
TGTGCCTGCGGCAGGGACTATGGCTACACCTTC
>NA|TRBD1|TRBJ1-5|TRBV20-1
CSARAATGVSNQPQHF
TGCAGTGCTAGAGCGGCGACAGGGGTTAGCAATCAGCCCCAGCATTTT
>few|NA|TRBJ2-7|TRBV9
CASSADSWTAYEQYF
TGTGCCAGCAGCGCCGATAGTTGGACAGCCTACGAGCAGTACTTC
>few|NA|TRBJ1-4|TRBV5-1
CASSLMLGTNEKLFF
TGCGCCAGCAGCTTAATGTTGGGGACTAATGAAAAACTGTTTTTT
>NA|TRBD2|TRBJ2-7|TRBV18
CASSAPAGAYEQYF
TGTGCCAGCTCTGCCCCGGCGGGGGCCTACGAGCAGTACTTC
>NA|NA|TRBJ1-3|TRBV7-9
CASSSVGNTIYF
TGTGCCAGCAGTTCCGTAGGAAACACCATATATTTT
>many|NA|TRBJ2-1|TRBV4-2
CASSRGPGRYNEQFF
TGTGCCAGCAGCCGCGGGCCTGGGAGGTACAATGAGCAGTTCTTC
>few|NA|TRBJ1-2|TRBV19
CASRAANYGYTF
TGTGCCTCCAGGGCGGCTAACTATGGCTACACCTTC
>NA|NA|TRBJ1-4|TRBV7-9
CASSTRGTTNEKLFF
TGTGCCAGCAGCACCAGAGGAACAACTAATGAAAAACTGTTTTTT
>many|NA|TRBJ1-5|TRBV7-9
CASSLGGEVGNQPQHF
TGTGCCAGCAGCTTGGGGGGGGAAGTCGGCAATCAGCCCCAGCATTTT
>NA|TRBD2|TRBJ2-1|TRBV7-9
CASSLGVGTSGVKYQETQFF
TGTGCCAGCAGCTTAGGGGTGGGGACTAGCGGGGTGAAGTACCAAGAGACCCAGTTCTTC
>NA|TRBD1|TRBJ2-3|TRBV7-2
CASSLQTGAQDTQYF
TGTGCCAGCAGCCTTCAGACAGGGGCACAAGATACGCAGTATTTT
>many|NA|TRBJ2-3|TRBV6-6
CASSYSGLGTQYF
TGTGCCAGCAGTTACTCCGGACTGGGGACGCAGTATTTT
>NA|TRBD1|TRBJ1-2|TRBV12-3/TRBV12-4
CASSRTGTGRHGYTF
TGTGCCAGCAGTCGAACCGGGACAGGGAGGCATGGCTACACCTTC
>many|NA|TRBJ2-7|TRBV7-9
CASSGKTAVSYEQYF
TGTGCCAGCAGCGGAAAGACAGCCGTCTCCTACGAGCAGTACTTC
>many|NA|TRBJ2-5|TRBV7-9
CASSSPVGRIQETQYF
TGTGCCAGCAGCTCACCCGTGGGGAGAATTCAAGAGACCCAGTACTTC
>NA|NA|TRBJ2-2|TRBV12-3/TRBV12-4
CASSPPPGQLFF
TGTGCCAGCAGTCCCCCACCAGGGCAGCTGTTTTTT
>NA|TRBD1|TRBJ1-4|TRBV5-1
CASRLNRGRNEKLFF
TGCGCCAGCAGATTAAACAGGGGACGTAATGAAAAACTGTTTTTT
>NA|NA|TRBJ2-7|TRBV29-1
CSVVEGPEYEQYF
TGCAGCGTCGTCGAGGGACCGGAATACGAGCAGTACTTC
>many|TRBD1|TRBJ1-4|TRBV6-6
CASSATGSNEKLFF
TGTGCCAGCAGTGCGACAGGGAGTAATGAAAAACTGTTTTTT
>NA|TRBD2|TRBJ2-3|TRBV9
CASSETSGGPGDTQYF
TGTGCCAGCAGCGAAACTAGCGGGGGTCCCGGGGATACGCAGTATTTT
>many|NA|TRBJ2-6|TRBV27
CASSLSQGSSGANVLTF
TGTGCCAGCAGTTTATCCCAGGGGTCCTCTGGGGCCAACGTCCTGACTTTC
>many|NA|TRBJ1-2|TRBV20-1
CSARPPPTGRNGYTF
TGCAGTGCTAGACCTCCCCCAACGGGTAGAAATGGCTACACCTTC
>many|TRBD2|TRBJ2-5|TRBV30
CAWSVGLAGYTTQYF
TGTGCCTGGAGTGTTGGGCTAGCGGGGTACACGACCCAGTACTTC
>many|TRBD1|TRBJ2-1|TRBV5-1
CASRPTGGPYNEQFF
TGCGCCAGCAGGCCCACAGGGGGACCCTACAATGAGCAGTTCTTC
>few|TRBD2|TRBJ2-7|TRBV18
CASSGVAGVSYEQYF
TGTGCCAGCTCAGGGGTAGCGGGGGTTTCCTACGAGCAGTACTTC
>many|TRBD2|TRBJ2-1|TRBV6-2/TRBV6-3
CASSYSMSGGAYNEQFF
TGTGCCAGCAGTTACTCGATGAGCGGGGGGGCATACAATGAGCAGTTCTTC
>NA|TRBD1|TRBJ1-4|TRBV7-2
CASSPGGTDEKRFF
TGTGCCAGCAGCCCAGGGGGTACGGATGAAAAGCGGTTTTTT
>NA|NA|TRBJ2-2|TRBV7-2
CASSLSGRGLTGELFF
TGTGCCAGCAGCTTATCCGGGCGAGGGCTGACCGGGGAGCTGTTTTTT
>many|NA|TRBJ2-1|TRBV6-5
CASSLGFRDEQFF
TGTGCCAGCAGTTTGGGTTTCCGCGATGAGCAGTTCTTC
>many|NA|TRBJ2-7|TRBV5-6
CASSLLGDRRSYEQYF
TGTGCCAGCAGCTTGCTTGGTGACAGGAGGTCCTACGAGCAGTACTTC
>many|NA|TRBJ1-2|TRBV21-1
CASSGGGGRLFNYGYTF
TGTGCCAGCAGCGGAGGGGGGGGTCGTCTTTTTAACTATGGCTACACCTTC
>many|NA|TRBJ2-5|TRBV15
CATSRGFVVPGIQETQYF
TGTGCCACCAGCAGAGGGTTCGTCGTTCCAGGGATCCAAGAGACCCAGTACTTC
>NA|NA|TRBJ2-2|TRBV10-2
CASRRGGDFGELFF
TGCGCCAGCCGGAGAGGAGGGGACTTCGGGGAGCTGTTTTTT
>many|TRBD1|TRBJ2-1|TRBV5-1
CASYRSGTGAYNEQFF
TGCGCCAGTTATCGTTCCGGGACAGGGGCCTACAATGAGCAGTTCTTC